This record concerns one T cell receptor (beta chain) sequence. Its matching antigen is unknown. Naive CD8 cells, CD45RO-negative and positively selected for CCR7, excluded terminally differentiated effector memory CD45RA+ cells. Running of the assay took place at deep level. TCRdb keeps only in-frame clones here, not all; method: immunoSEQ multiplex PCR. The profile shows about 2.1 million clones, just over 90% of them singletons. These data are taken from a study of shared clonotypes between healthy human individuals. The CDR3 covers 13 residues. Per germline, CDR1 MNHEY and CDR2 SVGAGI. V was clipped by 5 bases and J by 7 bases, with 14 bases between them. General study points: Naive CD4 clonotypes were shared across several donors at around 5.4%.

Sequencing input: naive CD8+ T cells from PBMCs. V gene TRBV6-5 combines with J gene TRBJ1-2; D perhaps matches TRBD1 (6 bases). This TCR was sampled from a man between 18 and 35 years old in good health. Some clones in this sample may be carry-over from other donors' samples. The CDR3 is CASSVQGLGGYTF. The CDR3 bases are TGTGCCAGCAGTGTACAGGGATTGGGTGGCTACACCTTC.